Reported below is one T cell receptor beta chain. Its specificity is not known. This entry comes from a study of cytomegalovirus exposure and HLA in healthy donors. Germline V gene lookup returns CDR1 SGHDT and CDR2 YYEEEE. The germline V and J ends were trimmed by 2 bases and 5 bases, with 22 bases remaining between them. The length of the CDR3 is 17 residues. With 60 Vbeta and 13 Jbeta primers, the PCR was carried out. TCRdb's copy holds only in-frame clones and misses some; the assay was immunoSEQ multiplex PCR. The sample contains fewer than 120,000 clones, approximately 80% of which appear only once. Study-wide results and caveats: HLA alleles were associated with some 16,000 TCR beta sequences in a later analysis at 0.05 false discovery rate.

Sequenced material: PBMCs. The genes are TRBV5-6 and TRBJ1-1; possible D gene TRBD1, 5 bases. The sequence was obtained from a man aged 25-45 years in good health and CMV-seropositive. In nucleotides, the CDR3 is TGTGCCAGCAGCTTTAGGGGACTCTGGGGATTGAGAACTGAAGCTTTCTTT. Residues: CASSFRGLWGLRTEAFF.